Listed below are T cell receptor beta chains from one sample, sequenced in a study of T cell responses to AZD1222 COVID-19 vaccine. Sequenced by immunoSEQ multiplex PCR; TCRdb stores in-frame clones only, minus some. The table records approximately 67,000 clones, 86% of them present only once. The input for sequencing was peripheral blood, taken on day 0 of AZD1222 vaccination. Source of these receptors: an adult in good health. Both conserved end residues are trimmed from each CDR3. A D gene is named only where the DNA matches it firmly.

J gene	D gene	V gene	CDR3 protein
TRBJ1-4	NA	TRBV5-1	ASSLAQGPYVTNEKLF
TRBJ1-3	NA	TRBV7-2	ASSFGGIGNTIY
TRBJ1-4	NA	TRBV6-1	ASSANNRQRTNEKLF
TRBJ1-4	NA	TRBV11-2	ASSFSARGGHEKLF
TRBJ2-7	TRBD1	TRBV29-1	SVDYRDRSYEQY
TRBJ1-2	TRBD1	TRBV6-5	ASSGQGVENGYT
TRBJ2-1	NA	TRBV14	ASSQVGGVLNEQF
TRBJ2-7	NA	TRBV7-2	ASSLRPLGAYEQY
TRBJ1-4	TRBD1	TRBV11-2	ASSSGQGATNEKLF
TRBJ2-3	TRBD2	TRBV5-1	ASSYGRQTNTDTQY
TRBJ2-7	NA	TRBV11-2	ASSALGEQY
TRBJ2-7	NA	TRBV12-3/TRBV12-4	ASTSTATYEQY
TRBJ1-1	NA	TRBV2	ASSDRPAEAF
TRBJ1-6	NA	TRBV2	ASSDVGNFNSPLH
TRBJ2-7	NA	TRBV21-1	ASSKVRGSYEQY
TRBJ2-7	TRBD1	TRBV19	ASKPGTGGFYEQY
TRBJ2-5	TRBD1	TRBV5-1	ASSTSRQGDYETQY
TRBJ1-1	NA	TRBV11-3	ASGLSQASGAF
TRBJ2-7	NA	TRBV6-5	ALVGTYYEQY
TRBJ2-7	NA	TRBV6-1	ASSEGVSYEQY
TRBJ1-2	TRBD1	TRBV7-6	ASSSGGTGGLGYT
TRBJ2-1	NA	TRBV28	ASSLSHTPEQF
TRBJ2-3	NA	TRBV7-6	ASSLYAESTDTQY
TRBJ1-5	NA	TRBV18	ASSPIAGQGNQPQH